Listed below are T cell receptor beta chains from one sample, sequenced in a study of T cell changes during pregnancy in multiple sclerosis. Profiling relied on immunoSEQ multiplex PCR, and the TCRdb table lists in-frame clones only, not all of them. The data contain tens of thousands of clones, 92% of them singletons. Sequenced material: peripheral blood, taken in the first trimester of pregnancy. The receptors stem from a female donor with multiple sclerosis, enrolled in a pregnancy study. Each CDR3 is given with its conserved first and last residue. Fields, in order: V gene, clone size, D gene, J gene, CDR3 DNA, CDR3 protein. D genes are given only for firm matches. A row's size may be missing; if present it is once, few, many or a size class.

TRBV30	NA	NA	TRBJ1-2	TGTGCCTGGAGTGTACCCACGGCAGGGGACTATGGCTACACCTTC	CAWSVPTAGDYGYTF
TRBV18	once	TRBD2	TRBJ2-3	TGTGCCAGCTCACTCGAGGGGCTAGCGGGGACAGATACGCAGTATTTT	CASSLEGLAGTDTQYF
TRBV18	NA	TRBD2	TRBJ2-3	TGTGCCAGCTCACCAGGTAGCGGGAGGGCCGGTACGCAGTATTTT	CASSPGSGRAGTQYF
TRBV29-1	NA	NA	TRBJ1-4	TGCAGCGTTAATACAGGGAATGAAAAACTGTTTTTT	CSVNTGNEKLFF
TRBV27	once	NA	TRBJ2-7	TGTGCCAGCAGTTCCCTCTACGAGCAGTACTTC	CASSSLYEQYF
TRBV9	NA	NA	TRBJ2-2	TGTGCCAGCAGCGTAACCGGGTCGGTTAGGACCGGGGAGCTGTTTTTT	CASSVTGSVRTGELFF
TRBV19	few	TRBD1	TRBJ1-4	TGTGCCAGTAGTTCCACGGACAGGGGGCAAAGAGGACTGTTTTTT	CASSSTDRGQRGLFF
TRBV7-8	NA	TRBD1	TRBJ2-7	TGTGCCAGCAGCTTAGGGGACAGGGGTAGGTTTCAGTACTTC	CASSLGDRGRFQYF
TRBV18	NA	TRBD1	TRBJ2-5	TGTGCCAGCTCACCACCCGCGACAGGGGAAGAGACCCAGTACTTC	CASSPPATGEETQYF
TRBV7-9	NA	NA	TRBJ2-7	TGTGCCAGCAGCTTTGTTGGGACTTCCTACGAGCAGTACTTC	CASSFVGTSYEQYF
TRBV2	NA	TRBD1	TRBJ1-2	TGTGCCGATATTCCGGGACAGGGGCTAATAAACTATGGCTACACCTTC	CADIPGQGLINYGYTF
TRBV5-1	NA	NA	TRBJ2-7	TGCGCCAGCAGCTTGGTCCAGAACGAGCAGTACTTC	CASSLVQNEQYF
TRBV2	NA	TRBD1	TRBJ2-7	TGTGCCAACGGACAGGGCTACGAGCAGTACTTC	CANGQGYEQYF
TRBV6-5	NA	TRBD1	TRBJ1-1	TGTGCCAGCAGTTCCACCCGACGGACAGGGCCGACTGAAGCTTTCTTT	CASSSTRRTGPTEAFF
TRBV7-6	NA	TRBD1	TRBJ1-4	TGTGCCAACCCCCGGGCAGGGGGTAATGAAAAACTGTTTTTT	CANPRAGGNEKLFF
TRBV6-5	NA	TRBD1	TRBJ2-7	TGTGCCAGCAGTACAGGGGGGTACTACGAGCAGTACTTC	CASSTGGYYEQYF
TRBV7-9	once	TRBD2	TRBJ2-1	TGTGCCAGCAGCCCGACCACCCAGACTAGCGGTTACAATGAGCAGTTCTTC	CASSPTTQTSGYNEQFF
TRBV27	NA	NA	TRBJ1-1	TGTGCCAGCAGGGGAGACGCGAACACTGAAGCTTTCTTT	CASRGDANTEAFF
TRBV6-1	NA	NA	TRBJ1-1	TGTGCCAGCCGGGTAAACACTGAAGCTTTCTTT	CASRVNTEAFF
TRBV29-1	once	NA	TRBJ2-1	TGCAGCGTTGAGAGCGGCTATTACAATGAGCAGTTCTTC	CSVESGYYNEQFF
TRBV10-3	NA	TRBD2	TRBJ2-3	TGTGCCATCAGTGAGTCGCTGACTAGCGGGAGGACGCAGTATTTT	CAISESLTSGRTQYF
TRBV20-1	NA	NA	TRBJ1-2	TGCAGTTCAGTTCAGGGTGATGGCTACACCTTC	CSSVQGDGYTF
TRBV4-1	NA	NA	TRBJ2-3	TGCGCCAGCAGCCAAAATGCCGGGGAAGATACGCAGTATTTT	CASSQNAGEDTQYF
TRBV5-4	NA	TRBD2	TRBJ2-1	TGTGCCAGCAGCTGGGTTGGGAGGGGCTCCCTTAAGGCCAATGAGCAGTTCTTC	CASSWVGRGSLKANEQFF
TRBV19	NA	NA	TRBJ2-3	TGTGCCAGTAGTATAGGCGGAGCAGGGGCCGGGGATACGCAGTATTTT	CASSIGGAGAGDTQYF
TRBV9	NA	NA	TRBJ2-2	TGTGCCAGCAGCGTAGTAGGGGTTGGGGCCGGGGAGCTGTTTTTT	CASSVVGVGAGELFF
TRBV6-5	NA	TRBD1	TRBJ2-7	TGTGCCAGCAGCGACCCGACAGGGGGCCTCTACGAGCAGTACTTC	CASSDPTGGLYEQYF
TRBV7-9	NA	TRBD2	TRBJ2-3	TGTGCCAGCAGCTCGACCCTGACTAGCGCCCTAAGCACAGATACGCAGTATTTT	CASSSTLTSALSTDTQYF
TRBV19	NA	NA	TRBJ2-2	TGTGCCAGTACCTTAGGGGGAGTCCACACCGGGGAGCTGTTTTTT	CASTLGGVHTGELFF